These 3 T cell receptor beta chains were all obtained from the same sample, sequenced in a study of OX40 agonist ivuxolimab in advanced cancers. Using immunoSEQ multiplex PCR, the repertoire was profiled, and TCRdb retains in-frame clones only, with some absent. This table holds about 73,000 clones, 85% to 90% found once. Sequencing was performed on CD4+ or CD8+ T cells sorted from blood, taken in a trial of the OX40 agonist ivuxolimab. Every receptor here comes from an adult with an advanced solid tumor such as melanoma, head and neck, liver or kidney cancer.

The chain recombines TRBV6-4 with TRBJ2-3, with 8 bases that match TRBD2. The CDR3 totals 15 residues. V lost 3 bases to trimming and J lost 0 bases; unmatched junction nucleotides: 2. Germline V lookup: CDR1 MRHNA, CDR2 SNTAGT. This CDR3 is CASSEAGASTDTQYF. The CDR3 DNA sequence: TGTGCCAGCAGTGAAGCGGGAGCTAGCACAGATACGCAGTATTTT.

In DNA form, the CDR3 reads TGTGCCAGCAGCTTGGTGGGGGGCGCAAGCGGGGAGCTGTTTTTT. It is translated as CASSLVGGASGELFF. The chain joins TRBV7-3 to TRBJ2-2; D possibly matches TRBD1 or TRBD2 (6 bases each). Trimming stripped 3 bases from V and 7 bases from J, with 15 bases between. CDR3 size: 15 residues. Looked up from germline, CDR1 is SGHTA and CDR2 is FQGTGA.

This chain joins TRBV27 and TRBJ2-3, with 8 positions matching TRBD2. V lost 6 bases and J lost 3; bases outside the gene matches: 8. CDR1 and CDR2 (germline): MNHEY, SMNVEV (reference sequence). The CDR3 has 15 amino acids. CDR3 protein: CASSTPGGGTDTQYF. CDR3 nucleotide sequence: TGTGCCAGCAGCACGCCGGGGGGGGGAACAGATACGCAGTATTTT.